This T cell receptor (beta chain) was profiled in a study of cytomegalovirus exposure and HLA in healthy donors. Study-wide background: Membership in the Caucasian-associated ancestry cluster was found for 81% of approximately 380 genotyped donors.

Trimming cost V 4 bases and J 0 bases; bases outside gene matches: 2. This CDR3 region has 15 residues. The germline V gene has CDR1 PRHDT and CDR2 FYEKMQ (reference sequence). PCR employed 60 Vbeta and 13 Jbeta primers. Repertoires were generated with immunoSEQ multiplex PCR, while TCRdb's copy carries only in-frame clones and drops some. The data contain roughly 97,000 clones, 70% to 85% of them singletons. Study-wide points: Some V segments could not be told apart, so they were left out, TRBV6-2 and TRBV6-3 among them. Three chains linked to CMV were shown in vitro to be specific for CMV antigens.

For this clone: The target antigen is unknown.

This chain connects TRBV13 to TRBJ2-1; 8 nucleotides line up with TRBD2. Sequences were obtained from PBMCs. This receptor was obtained from a woman under 30 in good health and CMV-seropositive. CDR3 coding DNA: TGTGCCAGCAGCTCAGGGACTAGCTCCTACAATGAGCAGTTCTTC. Translated, it gives CASSSGTSSYNEQFF.